Listed below are T cell receptor beta chains from one sample, sequenced in a study of T cell changes during pregnancy in multiple sclerosis. TCRdb's table, derived via immunoSEQ multiplex PCR, lists solely in-frame clones and lacks some. The sample consists of tens of thousands of clones, roughly 89% of them appearing once. The sequencing used peripheral blood, collected in the second trimester of pregnancy. The receptors come from a female donor with multiple sclerosis, enrolled in a pregnancy study. CDR3s include the opening cysteine and the closing phenylalanine or tryptophan.

J: TRBJ1-4
V: TRBV27
CDR3: CASSSRTGGFREKLFF

J: TRBJ1-6
V: TRBV19
CDR3: CASSKGSDRPNSPLHF

J: TRBJ2-2
V: TRBV19
CDR3: CASYPTGALTGELFF

J: TRBJ2-1
V: TRBV5-6
CDR3: CASSRLLAADSYNEQFF

J: TRBJ2-7
V: TRBV7-2
CDR3: CASSPRLAGHYEQYF

J: TRBJ1-4
V: TRBV25-1
CDR3: CATRLTWEGIYNEKLFF

J: TRBJ2-5
V: TRBV5-1
CDR3: CASSLASGVETQYF

J: TRBJ1-2
V: TRBV6-1
CDR3: CASSGQGLVYGYTF

J: TRBJ1-2
V: TRBV7-2
CDR3: CASAPQGSNYGYTF

J: TRBJ2-7
V: TRBV7-2
CDR3: CASRSTGSYEQYF

J: TRBJ1-1
V: TRBV18
CDR3: CASSLQEYTEAFF